These 15 T cell receptor beta chains came from one sample sequenced in a study of beta chain features in type 1 diabetes (dated by TCRdb to about 2018). The library was made by the immunoSEQ multiplex PCR assay. The High Capacity cDNA Reverse Transcription Kit was used to reverse transcribe all of the isolated RNA, meaning that expressed TCRB transcripts were what got sequenced. The table comes from immuneACCESS by way of TCRdb, which keeps in-frame sequences with V and J called. Part of the clones is missing from these tables; in studies checked, under half for an unresolved V gene and the rest for unknown reasons. This sample lists approximately 90,000 clones; roughly 31% were detected once. Approximately 0.45% of the sample goes to the ten largest clones. Input material: stem cell memory CD4+ T cells from blood. Explained via the paper, the cell subset or site label denotes: stem cell-like memory CD4+ T cells. The receptor source for this set is a woman aged 18-30 years in good health.

The chain links TRBV4-2 to TRBJ2-2; 11 nucleotides align to TRBD1. The trim removed 4 bases at V and 6 bases at J, leaving 10 bases unmatched. Germline lookup yields CDR1 LGHNA and CDR2 YNFKEQ. This CDR3 contains 17 residues. The CDR3 DNA is TGTGCCAGCAGCCCTTTCCGGACAGGGGGCGAGGCCGGGGAGCTGTTTTTT. As protein: CASSPFRTGGEAGELFF.

The chain couples TRBV6-5 to TRBJ1-1, with D maybe TRBD1 (5 bases). The CDR3 contains 14 residues. Trimming pared 5 bases from V and 3 bases from J, leaving 13 bases between. Germline lookup yields CDR1 MNHEY and CDR2 SVGAGI. The CDR3 here is CASSLQRGDTEAFF. The CDR3 region has the DNA TGTGCCAGCAGTCTACAGCGGGGGGACACTGAAGCTTTCTTT.

This clone was observed a handful of times. This sequence joins TRBV30 and TRBJ1-6, with D possibly being TRBD1 (6 bases). V was trimmed by 0 bases and J by 3 bases, leaving 6 bases between them. Germline lookup yields CDR1 GTSNPN and CDR2 SVGIG (reference sequence). There are 14 residues in the CDR3. CDR3 sequence: CAWSVQGYNSPLHF. CDR3 DNA: TGTGCCTGGAGTGTACAGGGCTATAATTCACCCCTCCACTTT.

This clone was counted a few times. This rearrangement joins TRBV4-2 to TRBJ2-1; 7 positions match TRBD2. V shed 4 bases and J 4 bases; nucleotides not matched to a gene: 19. Germline loops: CDR1 LGHNA, CDR2 YNFKEQ. The CDR3 sequence is 19 residues long. The CDR3 sequence: CASSRPLRGGGLYYNEQFF. The CDR3 coding sequence is TGTGCCAGCAGCCGCCCCTTACGTGGGGGGGGACTATATTACAATGAGCAGTTCTTC.

The chain uses TRBV6-1 and TRBJ1-1; TRBD1 matches at 7 bases. Trimming at V came to 4 bases and at J to 4 bases, leaving 6 bases not matched to a gene. Germline V gene lookup returns CDR1 MNHNS and CDR2 SASEGT. The CDR3 is made up of 14 amino acids. In DNA form, the CDR3 reads TGTGCCAGCAGTGCTGAGGGGGCGGGCACTGAAGCTTTCTTT. Translated: CASSAEGAGTEAFF.

This clone is a singleton in its sample. The gene calls are TRBV5-1 and TRBJ2-1, with D perhaps TRBD1 (6 bases). This CDR3 is 14 amino acids long. Germline V gives CDR1 SGHRS, CDR2 YFSETQ. The V gene lost 5 bases and the J gene lost 6 bases, with 15 bases spanning the gap. The CDR3 loop reads CASSGQGSFNEQFF. The CDR3 bases are TGCGCCAGCAGTGGGCAGGGGAGTTTCAATGAGCAGTTCTTC.

J is TRBJ2-5 and V is TRBV9; 11 bases are shared with TRBD1. Near its end, the DNA agrees better with TRBJ2-7, so the J call may be wrong. The CDR3 sequence is 15 residues long. Per germline, CDR1 SGDLS and CDR2 YYNGEE. The CDR3 is CASSWEGTGGYEQYF. DNA of the CDR3: TGTGCCAGCAGCTGGGAGGGGACAGGGGGCTACGAGCAGTACTTC.

The V call is TRBV5-4, the J call TRBJ1-5; D is perhaps TRBD1 (5 bases). The V gene's germline CDR1 is SGHNT and CDR2 YYREEE (reference sequence). CDR3 length: 19 amino acids. V shed 1 base and J shed 7 bases, with 27 bases lying between them. CDR3 protein: CASSLKPGVTIKGNQPQHF. In nucleotides, the CDR3 is TGTGCCAGCAGCTTGAAGCCAGGAGTTACCATTAAGGGGAACCAGCCCCAGCATTTT.

This clone came up a few times. V is TRBV7-3 and J is TRBJ2-2; 9 bases line up with TRBD1. V was pared by 5 bases and J by 5 bases, with 9 bases of the junction left unmatched. The CDR3 runs to 16 residues. Germline assignment: CDR1 SGHTA and CDR2 FQGTGA. CDR3 bases: TGTGCCAGCAGCCGCCAGGGACAGGGAGGTACCGGGGAGCTGTTTTTT. It yields the protein CASSRQGQGGTGELFF.

The chain is built from TRBV11-2 and TRBJ2-7; 7 positions agree with TRBD2. After removal of 5 bases from V and 11 bases from J, the junction contained 9 bases not matched to a gene. There are 12 residues in the CDR3. CDR1 is SGHAT and CDR2 is FQNNGV in the germline V gene. The CDR3 DNA reads as TGTGCCAGCAGCCCCTCTAGCGGATCCGAGTACTTC. Translated, it gives CASSPSSGSEYF.

This sequence joins TRBV7-2 and TRBJ2-3; the match to TRBD2 covers 8 bases. From germline, CDR1 is SGHTA and CDR2 FQGNSA. The ends lost 3 bases at V and 3 bases at J; junction bases unmatched: 2. The CDR3 covers 14 residues. The CDR3 loop reads CASSFRLATDTQYF. CDR3 nucleotide sequence: TGTGCCAGCAGCTTTAGACTAGCGACAGATACGCAGTATTTT.

The chain is built from TRBV5-4 and TRBJ1-4; 10 bases fit TRBD1. The CDR3 covers 16 residues. Germline lookup yields CDR1 SGHNT and CDR2 YYREEE (reference sequence). V shed 4 bases, J shed 6 bases, and the junction held 9 bases outside the gene matches. CDR3 residues: CASSLIGQGEDEKLFF. As DNA, the CDR3 is TGTGCCAGCAGCCTGATCGGACAGGGGGAGGATGAAAAACTGTTTTTT.

There are a few counts of this clone. The chain employs TRBV18 and TRBJ2-5; 7 bases line up with TRBD2. The CDR3 is 13 amino acids. Germline CDR1 reads KGHSH; CDR2 reads LQKENI. The ends lost 3 bases at V and 5 bases at J; junction bases unmatched: 3. CDR3 DNA sequence: TGTGCCAGCTCACCCCCCGGGGGGGAGACCCAGTACTTC. Amino acids: CASSPPGGETQYF.

The chain links TRBV11-2 to TRBJ2-5; maybe TRBD1 (6 bases). Trimming stripped 6 bases from V and 2 bases from J, with 10 bases between. From germline, CDR1 is SGHAT and CDR2 FQNNGV. The CDR3 runs to 13 residues. The CDR3 sequence: CASSGTLQETQYF. The CDR3 region has the DNA TGTGCCAGCAGTGGGACATTACAAGAGACCCAGTACTTC.

V gene TRBV7-2 combines with J gene TRBJ2-2, with 7 bases aligning to TRBD2. Germline trimming cut 2 bases from V and 6 bases from J; bases unmatched to any gene: 3. CDR1 is SGHTA and CDR2 is FQGNSA in the germline V gene. This CDR3 contains 14 residues. CDR3: CASSLSGVAGELFF. The CDR3 DNA is TGTGCCAGCAGCTTAAGCGGGGTGGCCGGGGAGCTGTTTTTT.